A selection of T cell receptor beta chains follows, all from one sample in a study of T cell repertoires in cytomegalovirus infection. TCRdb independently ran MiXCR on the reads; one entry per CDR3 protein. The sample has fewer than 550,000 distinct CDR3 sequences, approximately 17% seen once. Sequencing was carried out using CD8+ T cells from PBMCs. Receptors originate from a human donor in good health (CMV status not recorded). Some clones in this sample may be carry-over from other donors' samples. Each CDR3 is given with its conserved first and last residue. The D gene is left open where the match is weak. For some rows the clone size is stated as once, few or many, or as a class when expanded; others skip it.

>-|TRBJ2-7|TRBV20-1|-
CSARDRGGGLEQYF
TGCAGTGCTAGAGATCGAGGTGGGGGGCTCGAGCAGTACTTC
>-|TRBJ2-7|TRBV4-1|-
CASSQDPGLTYEQYF
TGCGCCAGCAGCCAAGACCCTGGACTTACCTACGAGCAGTACTTC
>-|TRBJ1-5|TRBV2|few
CASGGPPSNQPQHF
TGTGCCTCCGGGGGTCCCCCTAGCAATCAGCCCCAGCATTTT
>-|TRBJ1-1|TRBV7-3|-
CASKPDANTEAFF
TGTGCCAGCAAACCCGACGCGAACACTGAAGCTTTCTTT
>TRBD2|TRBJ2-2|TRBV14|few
CASSLTGTRSNGELFF
TGTGCCAGCAGCCTAACCGGGACTAGGAGTAACGGGGAGCTGTTTTTT
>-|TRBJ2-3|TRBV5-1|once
CASSYWGDTQYF
TGCGCCAGCAGCTACTGGGGAGATACGCAGTATTTT
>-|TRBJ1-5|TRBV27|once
CASSSAENQPQHF
TGTGCCAGCAGTTCCGCAGAGAATCAGCCCCAGCATTTT
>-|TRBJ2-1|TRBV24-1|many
CATSVYSDEQFF
TGTGCCACCAGTGTTTACTCTGACGAGCAGTTCTTC
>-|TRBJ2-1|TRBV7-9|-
CASSFGNLGNEQFF
TGTGCCAGCAGCTTTGGCAACCTAGGCAATGAGCAGTTCTTC
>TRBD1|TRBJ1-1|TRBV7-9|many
CASSSIQGPTEAFF
TGTGCCAGCAGCTCGATACAGGGGCCTACTGAAGCTTTCTTT
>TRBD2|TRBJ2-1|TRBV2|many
CAIPTSGVYNEQFF
TGTGCCATCCCGACTAGCGGGGTGTACAATGAGCAGTTCTTC
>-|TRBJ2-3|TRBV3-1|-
CASSHAPGADTQYF
TGTGCCAGCAGCCACGCCCCAGGGGCAGATACGCAGTATTTT
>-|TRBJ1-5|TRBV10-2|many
CASSESPGNQPQHF
TGCGCCAGCAGTGAGTCGCCAGGCAATCAGCCCCAGCATTTT
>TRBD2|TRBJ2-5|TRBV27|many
CASSLSTSGRETQYF
TGTGCCAGCAGTTTATCGACTAGCGGAAGGGAGACCCAGTACTTC
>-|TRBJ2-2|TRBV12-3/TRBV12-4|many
CASSFPGELFF
TGTGCCAGCAGTTTTCCCGGGGAGCTGTTTTTT
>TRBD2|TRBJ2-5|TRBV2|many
CASSESSGSDLPRETQYF
TGTGCCAGCAGTGAGTCTAGCGGGAGCGACCTCCCCAGGGAGACCCAGTACTTC
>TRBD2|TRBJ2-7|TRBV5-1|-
CASSQLAGLSYEQYF
TGCGCCAGCAGCCAACTAGCGGGACTCTCCTACGAGCAGTACTTC
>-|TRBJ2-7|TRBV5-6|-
CASSLQRFGIGRMSSYEQYF
TGTGCCAGCAGCTTGCAAAGATTCGGCATTGGACGGATGAGCTCCTACGAGCAGTACTTC
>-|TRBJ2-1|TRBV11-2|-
CASSLVGLGNEQFF
TGTGCCAGCAGCTTAGTAGGTCTCGGAAATGAGCAGTTCTTC
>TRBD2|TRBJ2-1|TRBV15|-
CATSRAGGGRYDEQFF
TGTGCCACCAGCAGAGCCGGCGGGGGGCGGTACGATGAGCAGTTCTTC
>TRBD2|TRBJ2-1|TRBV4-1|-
CASSPTSGGPGEQFF
TGCGCCAGCAGCCCGACTAGCGGGGGCCCCGGGGAGCAGTTCTTC
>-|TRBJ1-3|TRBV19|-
CASSIGRRYSGNTIYF
TGTGCCAGTAGTATAGGCAGGAGGTACTCTGGAAACACCATATATTTT
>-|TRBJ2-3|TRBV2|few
CASSDTWGGGPDTQYF
TGTGCCAGCAGTGACACGTGGGGGGGCGGGCCAGATACGCAGTATTTT
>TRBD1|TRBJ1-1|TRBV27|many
CASSFRTGVNTEAFF
TGTGCCAGCAGTTTCCGTACAGGGGTGAACACTGAAGCTTTCTTT
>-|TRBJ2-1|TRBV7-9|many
CASSLQGGAEQFF
TGTGCCAGCAGCCTCCAGGGGGGCGCGGAGCAGTTCTTC
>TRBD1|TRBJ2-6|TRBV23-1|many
CASRGQERTGANVLTF
TGCGCCAGCAGGGGACAGGAACGAACGGGGGCCAACGTCCTGACTTTC